The 8 T cell receptor beta chains below all came from one sample that was sequenced in a study of T cells in Graves' hyperthyroidism and ophthalmopathy. There were TCR beta CDR3 regions amplified from RNA transcripts. The HTBI primer set was used in a first-round RT-PCR of the TCR CDR3. TCRdb itself ran the multiplex PCR reads through MiXCR, one entry per CDR3 protein. Of about 200,000 distinct CDR3 sequences in the sample, about 15% were seen once. The sequenced material came from blood. The receptors originated from a woman aged 50 to 65 with Graves' hyperthyroidism.

In its sample, this clonotype was seen a few times. The rearrangement uses TRBV10-3 and TRBJ1-1; D is unclear. The CDR3 is 14 residues long. The V end lost 2 bases, the J end lost 0 bases, and 7 bases lay between the germline ends. Germline V lookup: CDR1 ENHRY, CDR2 SYGVKD. In DNA form, the CDR3 reads TGTGCCATCAGTGAGGGGGAGGTGAACACTGAAGCTTTCTTT. Its protein is CAISEGEVNTEAFF.

A remark on this clonotype: A much larger clone differs by one base, so this may be a read error. V gene TRBV7-9 combines with J gene TRBJ2-1; D may match TRBD1 or TRBD2 (5 bases each). The CDR3 is 12 amino acids. Germline V gene sequence: CDR1 SEHNR, CDR2 FQNEAQ (reference sequence). The CDR3 protein is CASSWGWDERFF. Here the CDR3 DNA reads TGTGCCAGCAGCTGGGGGTGGGATGAGCGGTTCTTC.

This clonotype showed up many times. The J gene is TRBJ2-1, the V gene TRBV7-9, with 8 nucleotides matching TRBD2. Germline V gives CDR1 SEHNR, CDR2 FQNEAQ (reference sequence). There are 15 residues in the CDR3. The V and J ends lost 7 bases and 2 bases, in that order; junction bases with no gene match: 7. CDR3 sequence reads: CASTPISGTYNEQFF. Here the CDR3 DNA reads TGTGCCAGCACCCCGATTAGCGGGACCTACAATGAGCAGTTCTTC.

The chain uses TRBV4-2 and TRBJ1-5; tentatively, D is TRBD1 (6 bases). The CDR3 runs to 15 residues. V lost 0 bases and J 7 bases, leaving 13 bases between the germline ends. Germline V gene sequence: CDR1 LGHNA, CDR2 YNFKEQ. As DNA, the CDR3 is TGTGCCAGCAGCCAAGACCAAACAGGGAGGCAGCCCCAGCATTTT. Protein sequence: CASSQDQTGRQPQHF.

This chain uses TRBV5-1 with TRBJ2-5; 8 bases agree with TRBD2. Trimming at V came to 4 bases and at J to 4 bases, leaving 9 bases not matched to a gene. Germline CDR1 is SGHRS and CDR2 is YFSETQ. The CDR3 spans 15 residues. The CDR3 DNA sequence: TGCGCCAGCAGCCAGGCGGCGGGGGGTGGAGAGACCCAGTACTTC. This translates into CASSQAAGGGETQYF.

This clonotype was picked up a small number of times. The V call is TRBV7-2, the J call TRBJ2-7; tentative D call: TRBD2 (6 bases). This CDR3 region has 16 residues. Germline values: CDR1 SGHTA, CDR2 FQGNSA. V was shortened by 5 bases and J by 0 bases, with 17 bases between the two germline ends. CDR3 nucleotides: TGTGCCAGCAGCCCCCTTCTAGCGCTAAGCTCCTACGAGCAGTACTTC. Translated, it gives CASSPLLALSSYEQYF.

There are many counts of this clonotype. The V and J genes are TRBV10-3 and TRBJ2-1, with a tentative D call TRBD2 (5 bases). This CDR3 region has 16 residues. Trimming removed 4 bases at V and 2 bases at J, with 15 bases between. Germline V CDR1 and CDR2: ENHRY, SYGVKD. CDR3 coding DNA: TGTGCCATCAGTGGGGATGGAGCGGAAACCTACAATGAGCAGTTCTTC. It encodes CAISGDGAETYNEQFF.

The table lists this clonotype with a few counts. This sequence joins TRBV6-7 and TRBJ1-1, with D perhaps TRBD1 (5 bases). TRBV6-7 falls under the ORF class, with uncertain function. The V gene lost 7 bases and the J gene lost 1 base, with 10 bases spanning the gap. The CDR3 is made up of 13 amino acids. The CDR3, as DNA: TGTGCCAGCACGGGACGGAAGAACACTGAAGCTTTCTTT. Translated, it gives CASTGRKNTEAFF.